This T cell receptor beta chain was identified during a study of neurological immune-mediated disorders. Time point defined: longitudinal time-point 2. Where libraries were unsorted, they were derived from 2 million PBMCs stored at -80 degrees C. Germline loops: CDR1 SQVTM, CDR2 ANQGSEA. V lost 7 bases, J lost 8 bases, and 15 bases lay in between. This CDR3 comprises 12 residues. Sequencing of 15-18 subjects in each run yielded over 190 million TCR-beta sequences. TCRdb reprocessed the 5' RACE reads via MiXCR and lists one record per CDR3 protein. The sample shows under 50,000 distinct CDR3 sequences, about an eighth of them seen only once. This clonotype was seen many times.

Sequencing was done on a sample of PBMCs. This sequence was found in a male donor with HTLV-1-associated myelopathy (HAM/TSP). This rearrangement joins TRBV29-1 to TRBJ2-4, with D uncertain. CDR3 bases: TGCAGCGCCCGAGATGGTGGAGACATTCAGTACTTC. This codes for CSARDGGDIQYF. The whole variable domain, remainder taken from reference TRBV29-1 and TRBJ2-4, is SAVISQKPSRDICQRGTSLTIQCQVDSQVTMMFWYRQQPGQSLTLIATANQGSEATYESGFVIDKFPISRPNLTFSTLTVSNMSPEDSSIYLCSARDGGDIQYFGAGTRLSVL.